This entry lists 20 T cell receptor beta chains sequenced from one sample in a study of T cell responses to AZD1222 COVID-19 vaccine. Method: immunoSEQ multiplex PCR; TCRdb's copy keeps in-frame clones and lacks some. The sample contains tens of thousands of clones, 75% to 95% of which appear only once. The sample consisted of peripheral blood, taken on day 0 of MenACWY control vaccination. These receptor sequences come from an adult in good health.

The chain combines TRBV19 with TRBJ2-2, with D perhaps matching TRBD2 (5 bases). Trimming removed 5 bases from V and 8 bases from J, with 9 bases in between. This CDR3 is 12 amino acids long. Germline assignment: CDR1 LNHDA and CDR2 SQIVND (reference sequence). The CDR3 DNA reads TGTGCCAGTAGTCCTGGGAGAGGGGAGCTGTTTTTT. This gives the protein CASSPGRGELFF.

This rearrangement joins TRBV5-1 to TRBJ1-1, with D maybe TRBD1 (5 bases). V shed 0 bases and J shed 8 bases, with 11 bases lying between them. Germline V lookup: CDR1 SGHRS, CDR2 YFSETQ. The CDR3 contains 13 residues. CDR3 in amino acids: CASSLVVEGEAFF. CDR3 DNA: TGCGCCAGCAGCTTGGTAGTGGAGGGGGAAGCTTTCTTT. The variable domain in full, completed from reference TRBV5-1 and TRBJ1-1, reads KAGVTQTPRYLIKTRGQQVTLSCSPISGHRSVSWYQQTPGQGLQFLFEYFSETQRNKGNFPGRFSGRQFSNSRSEMNVSTLELGDSALYLCASSLVVEGEAFFGQGTRLTVV.

CDR3 bases: TGTGCCAGTAGTCCCAAAGGCTATGGCTACACCTTC. It specifies CASSPKGYGYTF. This chain links TRBV19 with TRBJ1-2; D call uncertain. Germline CDR1 is LNHDA and CDR2 is SQIVND (reference sequence). Trimming shortened V by 5 bases and J by 4 bases, and 8 bases separated the two germline ends. The CDR3 length is 12 residues.

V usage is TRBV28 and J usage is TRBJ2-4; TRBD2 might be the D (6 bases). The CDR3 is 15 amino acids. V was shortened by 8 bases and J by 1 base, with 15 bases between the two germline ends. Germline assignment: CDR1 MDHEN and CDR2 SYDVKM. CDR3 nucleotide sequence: TGTGCCAGCTCAAAGGAGGGGATTGCCAAAAACATTCAGTACTTC. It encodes CASSKEGIAKNIQYF.

CDR3 bases: TGTGCCAGCAGCTTGGTGCCCGTAGAGACCCAGTACTTC. It is translated as CASSLVPVETQYF. This chain links TRBV5-4 with TRBJ2-5, with no clear D. The V end was cut by 0 bases, the J end by 4 bases, with 7 bases between. CDR1 SGHNT and CDR2 YYREEE come from the germline V gene (reference sequence). The CDR3 runs 13 residues.

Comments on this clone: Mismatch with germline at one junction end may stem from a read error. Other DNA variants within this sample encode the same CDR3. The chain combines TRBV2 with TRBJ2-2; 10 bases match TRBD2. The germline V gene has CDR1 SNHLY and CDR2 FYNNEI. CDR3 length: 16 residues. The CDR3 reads CASSKEGLATTGELFF. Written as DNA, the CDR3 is TGCGCCAGCAGTAAGGAGGGACTAGCGACCACCGGGGAGCTGTTTTTT.

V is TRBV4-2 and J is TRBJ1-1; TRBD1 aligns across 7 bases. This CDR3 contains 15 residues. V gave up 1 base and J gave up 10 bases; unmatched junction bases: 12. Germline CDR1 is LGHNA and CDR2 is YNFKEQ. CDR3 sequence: CASSQARQGDFGAFF. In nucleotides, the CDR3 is TGTGCCAGCAGCCAAGCTAGGCAGGGGGACTTCGGAGCTTTCTTT.

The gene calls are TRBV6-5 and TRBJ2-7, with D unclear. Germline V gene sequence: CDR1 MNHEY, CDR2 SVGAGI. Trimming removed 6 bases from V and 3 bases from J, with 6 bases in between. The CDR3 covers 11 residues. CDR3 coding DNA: TGTGCCAGCAGGACGGTCTACGAGCAGTACTTC. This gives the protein CASRTVYEQYF.

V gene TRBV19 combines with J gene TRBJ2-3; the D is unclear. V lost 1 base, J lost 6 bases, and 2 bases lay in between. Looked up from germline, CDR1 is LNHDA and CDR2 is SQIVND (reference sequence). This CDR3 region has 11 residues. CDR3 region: CASSIGDTQYF. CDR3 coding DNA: TGTGCCAGTAGTATAGGGGATACGCAGTATTTT. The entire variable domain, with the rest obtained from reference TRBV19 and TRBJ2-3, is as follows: DGGITQSPKYLFRKEGQNVTLSCEQNLNHDAMYWYRQDPGQGLRLIYYSQIVNDFQKGDIAEGYSVSREKKESFPLTVTSAQKNPTAFYLCASSIGDTQYFGPGTRLTVL.

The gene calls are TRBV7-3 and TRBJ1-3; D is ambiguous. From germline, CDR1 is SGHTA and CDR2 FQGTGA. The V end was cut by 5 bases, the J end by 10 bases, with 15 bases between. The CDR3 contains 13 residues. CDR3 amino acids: CASSRDNGGTIYF. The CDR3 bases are TGTGCCAGCAGCAGGGATAACGGAGGGACCATATATTTT.

As DNA, the CDR3 is TGTGCCAGCAGCACAACATTTTACTACGAGCAGTACTTC. Its protein product is CASSTTFYYEQYF. The chain links TRBV12-3 or TRBV12-4 to TRBJ2-7; no clear D. The CDR3 is 13 residues long. V lost 6 bases and J lost 3, with 12 bases in between.

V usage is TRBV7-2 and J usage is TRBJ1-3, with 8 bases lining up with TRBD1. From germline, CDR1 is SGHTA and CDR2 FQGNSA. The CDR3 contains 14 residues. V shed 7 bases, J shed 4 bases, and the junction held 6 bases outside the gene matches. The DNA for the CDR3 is TGTGCCAGCACCCGACAGGGGCCAGGAAACACCATATATTTT. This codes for CASTRQGPGNTIYF. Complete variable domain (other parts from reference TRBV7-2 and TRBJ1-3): GAGVSQSPSNKVTEKGKDVELRCDPISGHTALYWYRQSLGQGLEFLIYFQGNSAPDKSGLPSDRFSAERTGGSVSTLTIQRTQQEDSAVYLCASTRQGPGNTIYFGEGSWLTVV.

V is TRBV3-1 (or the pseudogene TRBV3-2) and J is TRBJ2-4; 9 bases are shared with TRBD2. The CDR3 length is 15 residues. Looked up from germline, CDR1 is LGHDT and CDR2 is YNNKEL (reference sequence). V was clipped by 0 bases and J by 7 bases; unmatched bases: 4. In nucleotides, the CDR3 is TGTGCCAGCAGCCAAGATAGCGGGAGTGCGAACATTCAGTACTTC. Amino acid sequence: CASSQDSGSANIQYF.

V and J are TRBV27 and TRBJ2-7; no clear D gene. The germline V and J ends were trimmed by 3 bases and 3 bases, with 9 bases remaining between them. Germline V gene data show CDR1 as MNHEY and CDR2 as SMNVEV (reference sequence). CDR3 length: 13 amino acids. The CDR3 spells CASSFRRSYEQYF. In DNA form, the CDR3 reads TGTGCCAGCAGTTTCCGACGGAGCTACGAGCAGTACTTC.

The CDR3 is CASSPGGGPGVNTEAFF. CDR3 nucleotides: TGCGCCAGCAGCCCTGGTGGGGGGCCCGGAGTGAACACTGAAGCTTTCTTT. This chain connects TRBV5-1 to TRBJ1-1; weak D call: TRBD1 (6 bases). V lost 4 bases, J lost 0 bases, and 19 bases lay in between. Germline CDR1 and CDR2: SGHRS and YFSETQ. CDR3 length: 17 amino acids. The whole variable domain, filled in from reference TRBV5-1 and TRBJ1-1, reads KAGVTQTPRYLIKTRGQQVTLSCSPISGHRSVSWYQQTPGQGLQFLFEYFSETQRNKGNFPGRFSGRQFSNSRSEMNVSTLELGDSALYLCASSPGGGPGVNTEAFFGQGTRLTVV.

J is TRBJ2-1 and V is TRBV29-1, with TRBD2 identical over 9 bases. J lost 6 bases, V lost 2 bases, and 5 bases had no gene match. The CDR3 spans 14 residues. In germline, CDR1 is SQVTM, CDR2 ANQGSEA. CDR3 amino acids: CSVERSSGTNEQFF. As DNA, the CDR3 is TGCAGCGTTGAAAGATCTAGCGGGACCAATGAGCAGTTCTTC.

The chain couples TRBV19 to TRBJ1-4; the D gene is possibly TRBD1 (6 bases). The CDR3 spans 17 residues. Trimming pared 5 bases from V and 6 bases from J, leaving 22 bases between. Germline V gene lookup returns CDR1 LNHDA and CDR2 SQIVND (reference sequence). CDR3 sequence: CASSGGLTGPGDEKLFF. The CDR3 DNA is TGTGCCAGTAGTGGGGGACTTACAGGGCCGGGAGATGAAAAACTGTTTTTT.

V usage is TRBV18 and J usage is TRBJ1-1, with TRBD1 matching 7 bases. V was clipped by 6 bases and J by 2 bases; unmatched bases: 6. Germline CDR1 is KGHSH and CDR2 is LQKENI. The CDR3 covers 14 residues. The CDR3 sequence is CASSLGQANTEAFF. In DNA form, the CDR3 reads TGTGCCAGCTCCCTTGGACAGGCAAACACTGAAGCTTTCTTT.

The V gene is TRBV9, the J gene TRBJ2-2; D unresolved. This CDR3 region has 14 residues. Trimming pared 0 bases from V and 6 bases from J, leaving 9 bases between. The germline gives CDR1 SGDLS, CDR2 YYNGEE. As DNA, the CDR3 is TGTGCCAGCAGCGTAGTGGCCAGTCCCGGGGAGCTGTTTTTT. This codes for CASSVVASPGELFF.

The CDR3 bases are TGTGCCAGCAGCCTACAAGGGTCCCAAGAGACCCAGTACTTC. Translated: CASSLQGSQETQYF. The chain joins TRBV11-3 to TRBJ2-5, with D uncertain. This CDR3 spans 14 amino acids. Trimming shortened V by 5 bases and J by 1 base, and 11 bases separated the two germline ends. Per the germline V gene, CDR1 is SGHNT and CDR2 is YENEEA.